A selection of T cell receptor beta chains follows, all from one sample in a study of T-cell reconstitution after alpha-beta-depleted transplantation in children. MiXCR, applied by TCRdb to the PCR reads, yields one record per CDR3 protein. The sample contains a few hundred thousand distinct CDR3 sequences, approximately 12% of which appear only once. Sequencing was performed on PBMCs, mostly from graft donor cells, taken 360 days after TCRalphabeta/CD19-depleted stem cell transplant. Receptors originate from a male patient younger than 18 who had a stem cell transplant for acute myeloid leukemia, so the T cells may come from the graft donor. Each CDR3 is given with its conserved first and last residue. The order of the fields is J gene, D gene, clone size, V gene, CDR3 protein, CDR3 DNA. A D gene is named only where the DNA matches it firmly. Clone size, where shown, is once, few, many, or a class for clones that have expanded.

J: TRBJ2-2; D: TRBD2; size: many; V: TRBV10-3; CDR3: CATQTSGPNTGELFF; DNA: TGTGCCACCCAGACTAGCGGGCCCAACACCGGGGAGCTGTTTTTT
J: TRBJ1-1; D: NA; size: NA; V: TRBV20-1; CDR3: CSAGDRVNTEAFF; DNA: TGCAGTGCTGGCGACAGAGTGAACACTGAAGCTTTCTTT
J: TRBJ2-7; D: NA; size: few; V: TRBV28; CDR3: CASRADSYEQYF; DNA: TGTGCCAGCAGAGCGGACAGCTACGAGCAGTACTTC
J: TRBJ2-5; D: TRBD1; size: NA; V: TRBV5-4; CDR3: CASSFTGTGSETQYF; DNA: TGTGCCAGCAGCTTCACCGGGACAGGGAGCGAGACCCAGTACTTC
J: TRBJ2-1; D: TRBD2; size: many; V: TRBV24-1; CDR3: CATSDSGTSRHEQFF; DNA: TGTGCCACCAGTGACTCCGGGACTAGCCGACATGAGCAGTTCTTC
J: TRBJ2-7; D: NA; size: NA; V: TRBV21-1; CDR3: CASLRDYYEQYF; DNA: TGTGCCAGCCTCAGGGATTACTACGAGCAGTACTTC
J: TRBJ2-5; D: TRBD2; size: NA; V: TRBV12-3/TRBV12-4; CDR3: CASSRGLGLAGVTGETQYF; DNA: TGTGCCAGCAGTCGAGGGCTGGGACTAGCGGGAGTTACGGGAGAGACCCAGTACTTC
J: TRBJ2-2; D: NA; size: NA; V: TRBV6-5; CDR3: CASSYAALTGGLFF; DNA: TGTGCCAGCAGTTACGCGGCTTTGACCGGGGGGCTGTTTTTT
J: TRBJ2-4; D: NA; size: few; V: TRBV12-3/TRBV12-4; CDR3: CASSLYGGTKNIQYF; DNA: TGTGCCAGCAGTCTCTATGGGGGGACAAAAAACATTCAGTACTTC
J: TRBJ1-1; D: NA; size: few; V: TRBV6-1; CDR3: CASCCRVGNTEAFF; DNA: TGTGCCAGCTGCTGCAGGGTGGGGAACACTGAAGCTTTCTTT
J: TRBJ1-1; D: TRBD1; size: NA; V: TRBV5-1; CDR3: CASSSPYRGNTEAFF; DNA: TGCGCCAGCAGCTCACCCTACAGGGGTAACACTGAAGCTTTCTTT
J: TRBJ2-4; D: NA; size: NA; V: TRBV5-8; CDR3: CASSPGPAMGIQYF; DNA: TGTGCCAGCAGCCCGGGCCCAGCAATGGGCATTCAGTACTTC
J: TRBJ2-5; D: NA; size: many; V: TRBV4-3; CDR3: CASSQVAAEETQYF; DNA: TGCGCCAGCAGCCAAGTTGCGGCGGAAGAGACCCAGTACTTC
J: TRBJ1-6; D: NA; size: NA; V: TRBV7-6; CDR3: CASSAKPYNSPLHF; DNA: TGTGCCAGCAGCGCAAAACCCTATAATTCACCCCTCCACTTT
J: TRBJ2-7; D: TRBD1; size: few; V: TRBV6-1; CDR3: CASSRLGQGPYEQYF; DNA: TGTGCCAGCAGTCGTCTGGGACAGGGCCCCTACGAGCAGTACTTC
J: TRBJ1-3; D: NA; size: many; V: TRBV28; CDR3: CASSLAARSGNTIYF; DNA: TGTGCCAGCAGTTTAGCGGCGCGCTCTGGAAACACCATATATTTT
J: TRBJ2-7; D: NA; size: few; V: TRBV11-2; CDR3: CASSLEGRYEQYF; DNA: TGTGCCAGCAGCTTAGAGGGACGCTACGAGCAGTACTTC
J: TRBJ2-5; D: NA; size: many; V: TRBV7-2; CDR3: CASSLVSGLRAETQYF; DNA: TGTGCCAGCAGCTTAGTATCTGGACTCCGTGCAGAGACCCAGTACTTC
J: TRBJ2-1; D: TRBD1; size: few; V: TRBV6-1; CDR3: CASREDRGARNEQFF; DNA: TGTGCCAGCAGAGAGGACAGGGGGGCCCGGAATGAGCAGTTCTTC
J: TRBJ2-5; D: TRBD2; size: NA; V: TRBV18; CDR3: CASSPPREGTQYF; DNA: TGTGCCAGCTCACCACCGAGGGAGGGGACCCAGTACTTC
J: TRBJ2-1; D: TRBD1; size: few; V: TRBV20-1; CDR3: CSARDRDRNYNEQFF; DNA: TGCAGTGCTAGAGATAGGGACAGAAATTACAATGAGCAGTTCTTC
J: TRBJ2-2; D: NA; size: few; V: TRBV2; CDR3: CASRYTNTGELFF; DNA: TGTGCCAGCAGGTACACGAACACCGGGGAGCTGTTTTTT
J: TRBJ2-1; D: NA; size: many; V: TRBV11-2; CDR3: CASSPRSGSYNEQFF; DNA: TGTGCCAGCAGCCCCCGTAGCGGCTCCTACAATGAGCAGTTCTTC
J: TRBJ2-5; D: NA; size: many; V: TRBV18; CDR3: CASSPQQETQYF; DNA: TGTGCCAGCTCACCACAGCAAGAGACCCAGTACTTC
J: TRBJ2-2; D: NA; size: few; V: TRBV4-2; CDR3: CASSQDLAEITGELFF; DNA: TGTGCCAGCAGCCAAGATCTGGCGGAGATCACCGGGGAGCTGTTTTTT
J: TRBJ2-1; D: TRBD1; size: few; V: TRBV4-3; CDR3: CASSLGTGPHNEQFF; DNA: TGCGCCAGCAGCCTGGGGACAGGGCCCCACAATGAGCAGTTCTTC
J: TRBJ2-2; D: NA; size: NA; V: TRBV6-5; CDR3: CASSYRGGELFF; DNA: TGTGCCAGCAGTTACCGTGGCGGGGAGCTGTTTTTT
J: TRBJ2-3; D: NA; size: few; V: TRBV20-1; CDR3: CSAALSSGDTQYF; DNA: TGCAGTGCTGCTCTTTCAAGCGGGGATACGCAGTATTTT
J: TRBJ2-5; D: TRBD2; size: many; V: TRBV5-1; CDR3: CASSFGTSGRGWRETQYF; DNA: TGCGCCAGCAGCTTCGGGACTAGCGGGAGGGGATGGAGAGAGACCCAGTACTTC
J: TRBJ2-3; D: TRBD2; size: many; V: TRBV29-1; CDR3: CSVVGFGGRGADTQYF; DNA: TGCAGCGTTGTCGGGTTTGGCGGGAGAGGAGCAGATACGCAGTATTTT
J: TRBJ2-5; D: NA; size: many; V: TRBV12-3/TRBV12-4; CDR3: CASSSGMETQYF; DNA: TGTGCCAGCAGTTCCGGGATGGAGACCCAGTACTTC
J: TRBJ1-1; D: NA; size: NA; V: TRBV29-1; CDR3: CSFRGPEAFF; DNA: TGCAGCTTCAGGGGCCCTGAAGCTTTCTTT